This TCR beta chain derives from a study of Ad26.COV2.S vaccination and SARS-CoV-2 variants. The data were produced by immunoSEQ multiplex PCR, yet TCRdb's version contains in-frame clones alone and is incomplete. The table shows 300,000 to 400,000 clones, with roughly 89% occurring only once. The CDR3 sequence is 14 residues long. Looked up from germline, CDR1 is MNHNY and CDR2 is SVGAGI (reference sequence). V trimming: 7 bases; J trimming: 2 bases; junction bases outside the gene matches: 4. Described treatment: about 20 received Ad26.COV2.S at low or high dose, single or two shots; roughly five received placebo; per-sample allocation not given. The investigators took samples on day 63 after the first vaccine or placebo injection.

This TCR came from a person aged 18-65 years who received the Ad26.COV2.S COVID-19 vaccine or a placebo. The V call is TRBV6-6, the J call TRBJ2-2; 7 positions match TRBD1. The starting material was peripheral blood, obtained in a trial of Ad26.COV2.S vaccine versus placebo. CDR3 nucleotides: TGTGCCAGCATCAACAGGGGAAACACCGGGGAGCTGTTTTTT. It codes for CASINRGNTGELFF.